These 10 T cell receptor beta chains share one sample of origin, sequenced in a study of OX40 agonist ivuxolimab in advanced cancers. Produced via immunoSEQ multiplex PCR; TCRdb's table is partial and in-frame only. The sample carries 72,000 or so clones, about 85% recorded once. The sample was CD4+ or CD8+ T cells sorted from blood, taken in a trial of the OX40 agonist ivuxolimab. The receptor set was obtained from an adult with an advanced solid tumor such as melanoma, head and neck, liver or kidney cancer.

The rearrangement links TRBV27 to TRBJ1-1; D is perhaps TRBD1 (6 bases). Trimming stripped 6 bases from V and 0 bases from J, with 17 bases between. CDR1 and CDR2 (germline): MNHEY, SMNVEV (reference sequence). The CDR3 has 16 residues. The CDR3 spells CASSIMGATMNTEAFF. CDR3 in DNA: TGTGCCAGCAGCATAATGGGGGCTACCATGAACACTGAAGCTTTCTTT.

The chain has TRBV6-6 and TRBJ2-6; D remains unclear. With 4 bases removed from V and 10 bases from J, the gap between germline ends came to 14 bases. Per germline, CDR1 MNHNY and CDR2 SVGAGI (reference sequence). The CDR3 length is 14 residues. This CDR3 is CASSSRTPVNVLTF. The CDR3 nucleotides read TGTGCCAGCAGTTCCCGGACCCCGGTAAACGTCCTGACTTTC.

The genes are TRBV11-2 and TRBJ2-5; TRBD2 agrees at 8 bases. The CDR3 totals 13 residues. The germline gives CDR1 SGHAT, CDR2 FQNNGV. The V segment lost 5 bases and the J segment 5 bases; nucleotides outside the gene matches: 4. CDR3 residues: CASSTTSVETQYF. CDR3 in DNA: TGTGCCAGCAGCACGACTAGCGTTGAGACCCAGTACTTC.

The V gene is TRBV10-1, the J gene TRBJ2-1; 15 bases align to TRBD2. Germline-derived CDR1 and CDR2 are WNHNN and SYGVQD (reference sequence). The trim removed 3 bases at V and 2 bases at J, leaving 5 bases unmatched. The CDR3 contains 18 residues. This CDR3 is CASSELGLAGGPYNEQFF. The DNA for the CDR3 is TGCGCCAGCAGTGAACTCGGACTAGCGGGAGGGCCCTACAATGAGCAGTTCTTC.

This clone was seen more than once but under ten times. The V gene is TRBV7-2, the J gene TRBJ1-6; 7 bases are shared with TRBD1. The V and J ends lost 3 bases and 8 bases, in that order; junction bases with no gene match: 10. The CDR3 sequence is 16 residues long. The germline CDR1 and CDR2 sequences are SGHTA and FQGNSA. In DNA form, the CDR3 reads TGTGCCAGCAGCTTCCGACAGGGTAGTTCAGATTCACCCCTCCACTTT. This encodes CASSFRQGSSDSPLHF. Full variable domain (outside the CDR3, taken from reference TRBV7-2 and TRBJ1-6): GAGVSQSPSNKVTEKGKDVELRCDPISGHTALYWYRQSLGQGLEFLIYFQGNSAPDKSGLPSDRFSAERTGGSVSTLTIQRTQQEDSAVYLCASSFRQGSSDSPLHFGNGTRLTVT.

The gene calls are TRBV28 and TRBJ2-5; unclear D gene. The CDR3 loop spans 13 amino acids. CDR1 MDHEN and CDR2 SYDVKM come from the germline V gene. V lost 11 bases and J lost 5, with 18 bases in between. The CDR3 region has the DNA TGTGCCCATGGCATGTCGCAGGTGGAGACCCAGTACTTC. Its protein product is CAHGMSQVETQYF.

The CDR3 coding sequence is TGTGCCAGCAGCGTGTCGTCTCTCCGGGATACGCAGTATTTT. Amino acid sequence: CASSVSSLRDTQYF. J is TRBJ2-3 and V is TRBV9; D not resolved. The CDR3 has 14 residues. From germline, CDR1 is SGDLS and CDR2 YYNGEE. Trimming took 2 bases from V and 6 from J, leaving 13 bases between them.

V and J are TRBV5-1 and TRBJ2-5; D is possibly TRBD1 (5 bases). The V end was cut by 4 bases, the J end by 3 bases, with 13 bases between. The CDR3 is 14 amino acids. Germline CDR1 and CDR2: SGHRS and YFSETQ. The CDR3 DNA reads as TGCGCCAGCAGCCCCCGGCAGGGCGAAGAGACCCAGTACTTC. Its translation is CASSPRQGEETQYF.

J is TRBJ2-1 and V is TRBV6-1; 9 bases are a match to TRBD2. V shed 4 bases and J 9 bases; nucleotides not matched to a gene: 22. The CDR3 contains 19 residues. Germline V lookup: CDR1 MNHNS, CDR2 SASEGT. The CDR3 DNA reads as TGTGCCAGCAGTGGCTACATAGCGGGAGTCAATAGGTTACGGGTTGAGCAGTTCTTC. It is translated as CASSGYIAGVNRLRVEQFF.

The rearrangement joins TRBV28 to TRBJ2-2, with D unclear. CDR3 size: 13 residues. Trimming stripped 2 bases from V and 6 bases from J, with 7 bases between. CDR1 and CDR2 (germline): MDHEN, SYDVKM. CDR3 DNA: TGTGCCAGCAGTTTAAAGGTGCCCGGGGAGCTGTTTTTT. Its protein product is CASSLKVPGELFF. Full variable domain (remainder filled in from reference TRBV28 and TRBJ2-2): DVKVTQSSRYLVKRTGEKVFLECVQDMDHENMFWYRQDPGLGLRLIYFSYDVKMKEKGDIPEGYSVSREKKERFSLILESASTNQTSMYLCASSLKVPGELFFGEGSRLTVL.